A selection of T cell receptor beta chains follows, all from one sample in a study of T cells after posttransplantation cyclophosphamide. The data were produced by immunoSEQ multiplex PCR, yet TCRdb's version contains in-frame clones alone and is incomplete. This sample has 30,000 to 45,000 clones, each found more than once. Material: PBMCs. The source of these receptors is a girl under 18 in good health, CMV-negative, and a related stem cell transplant donor. Each CDR3 is given with its conserved first and last residue. D genes are given only for firm matches. Size tells how often a clone was seen (once, few, many) or the class of an expanded clone, and some rows leave it out.

cdr3_nt | cdr3_aa | d_call | j_call | clone_size | v_call
TGTGCCACCAGCAGAGATCACAGGGGGCTTGGTTATGGCTACACCTTC | CATSRDHRGLGYGYTF | TRBD1 | TRBJ1-2 | many | TRBV15
TGTGCCATCAGTGAATCATACATCCCGGGGGATGAGCAGTTCTTC | CAISESYIPGDEQFF | - | TRBJ2-1 | few | TRBV10-3
TGTGCCAGCAGCCCGGGGATAGCCAAAAACATTCAGTACTTC | CASSPGIAKNIQYF | - | TRBJ2-4 | many | TRBV7-7
TGCGCCAGCAGCCCGGGACTAGCGGGCCTCACAACCTACGAGCAGTACTTC | CASSPGLAGLTTYEQYF | TRBD2 | TRBJ2-7 | - | TRBV23-1
TGTGCCAGCAGTGACGTCGGGACAGGGTTTACTAACTATGGCTACACCTTC | CASSDVGTGFTNYGYTF | TRBD1 | TRBJ1-2 | few | TRBV28
TGTGCCTGGAGTGTACTAGCGGGTATGAACCCCGGGGAGCTGTTTTTT | CAWSVLAGMNPGELFF | TRBD2 | TRBJ2-2 | - | TRBV30
TGTGCCAGCTCACCAGAGGGGACAGGGGGCTTCGGAGGGAATGAAAAACTGTTTTTT | CASSPEGTGGFGGNEKLFF | TRBD1 | TRBJ1-4 | many | TRBV18
TGTGCCTGGAGTTATGGGGGCGCGGACACTGAAGCTTTCTTT | CAWSYGGADTEAFF | - | TRBJ1-1 | - | TRBV30
TGTGCCAGCAGTCCTACAGGGGCCCTTCCCGGGGAGCTGTTTTTT | CASSPTGALPGELFF | TRBD1 | TRBJ2-2 | many | TRBV7-9
TGTGCCAGCCGTGGGGTCAGGGGGTTCTACGAGCAGTACTTC | CASRGVRGFYEQYF | TRBD1 | TRBJ2-7 | - | TRBV2
TGTGCCAGCACCAAGCGGGAGGGCTCCTACGAGCAGTACTTC | CASTKREGSYEQYF | TRBD2 | TRBJ2-7 | few | TRBV28
TGCAGCGTTGCCCCTTCAATCGGTTACTCTGGAAACACCATATATTTT | CSVAPSIGYSGNTIYF | - | TRBJ1-3 | few | TRBV29-1
TGTGCCAGCAGCTCACCTATTGGACAGGGGGCGAGGAACACTGAAGCTTTCTTT | CASSSPIGQGARNTEAFF | TRBD1 | TRBJ1-1 | many | TRBV9
TGTGCCAGCAGCCTGAGCGGGAGCTTATACTCCTACGAGCAGTACTTC | CASSLSGSLYSYEQYF | TRBD2 | TRBJ2-7 | many | TRBV11-2
TGTGCCAGCAGCTGGAGGACTAGCGGGAGAAGCTCCTACAATGAGCAGTTCTTC | CASSWRTSGRSSYNEQFF | TRBD2 | TRBJ2-1 | many | TRBV13
TGTGCCAGTAGTATATGGTGGGGAGGGAGCAATCAGCCCCAGCATTTT | CASSIWWGGSNQPQHF | - | TRBJ1-5 | many | TRBV19